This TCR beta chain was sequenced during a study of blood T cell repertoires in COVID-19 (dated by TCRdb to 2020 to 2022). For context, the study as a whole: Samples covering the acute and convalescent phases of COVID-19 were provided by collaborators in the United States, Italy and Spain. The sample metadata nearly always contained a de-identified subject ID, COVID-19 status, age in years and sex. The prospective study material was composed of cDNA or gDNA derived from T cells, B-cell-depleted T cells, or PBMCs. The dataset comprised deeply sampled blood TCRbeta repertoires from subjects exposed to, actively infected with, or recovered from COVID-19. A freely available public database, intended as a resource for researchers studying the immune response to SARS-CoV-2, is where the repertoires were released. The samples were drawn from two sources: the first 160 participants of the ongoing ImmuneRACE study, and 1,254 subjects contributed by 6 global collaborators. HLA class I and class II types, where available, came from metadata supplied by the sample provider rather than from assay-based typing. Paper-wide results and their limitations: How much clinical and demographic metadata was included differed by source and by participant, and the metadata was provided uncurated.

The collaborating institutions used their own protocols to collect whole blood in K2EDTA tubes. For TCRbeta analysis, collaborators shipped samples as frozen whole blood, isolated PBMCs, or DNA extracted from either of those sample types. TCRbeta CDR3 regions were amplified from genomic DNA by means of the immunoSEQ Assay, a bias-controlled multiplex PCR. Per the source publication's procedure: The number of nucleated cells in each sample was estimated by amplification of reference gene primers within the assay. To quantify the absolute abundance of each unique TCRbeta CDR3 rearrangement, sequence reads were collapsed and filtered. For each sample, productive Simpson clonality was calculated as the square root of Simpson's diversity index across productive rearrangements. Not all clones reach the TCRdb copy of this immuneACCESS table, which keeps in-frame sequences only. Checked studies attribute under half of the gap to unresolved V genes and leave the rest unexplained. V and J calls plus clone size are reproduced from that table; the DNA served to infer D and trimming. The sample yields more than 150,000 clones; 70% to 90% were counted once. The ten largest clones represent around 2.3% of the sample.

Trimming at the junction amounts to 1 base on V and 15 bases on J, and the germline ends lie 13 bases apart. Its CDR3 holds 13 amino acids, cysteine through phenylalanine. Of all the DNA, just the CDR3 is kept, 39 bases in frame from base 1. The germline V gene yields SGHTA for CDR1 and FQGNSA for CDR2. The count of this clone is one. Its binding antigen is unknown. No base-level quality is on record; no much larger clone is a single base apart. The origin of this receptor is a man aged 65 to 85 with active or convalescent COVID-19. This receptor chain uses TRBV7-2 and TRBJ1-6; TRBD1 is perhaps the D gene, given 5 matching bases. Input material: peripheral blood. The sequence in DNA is TGTGCCAGCAGCTTAGGGACAACCTTACTCCTCCACTTT. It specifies CASSLGTTLLLHF. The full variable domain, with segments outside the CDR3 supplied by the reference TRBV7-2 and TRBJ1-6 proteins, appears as GAGVSQSPSNKVTEKGKDVELRCDPISGHTALYWYRQSLGQGLEFLIYFQGNSAPDKSGLPSDRFSAERTGGSVSTLTIQRTQQEDSAVYLCASSLGTTLLLHFGNGTRLTVT.